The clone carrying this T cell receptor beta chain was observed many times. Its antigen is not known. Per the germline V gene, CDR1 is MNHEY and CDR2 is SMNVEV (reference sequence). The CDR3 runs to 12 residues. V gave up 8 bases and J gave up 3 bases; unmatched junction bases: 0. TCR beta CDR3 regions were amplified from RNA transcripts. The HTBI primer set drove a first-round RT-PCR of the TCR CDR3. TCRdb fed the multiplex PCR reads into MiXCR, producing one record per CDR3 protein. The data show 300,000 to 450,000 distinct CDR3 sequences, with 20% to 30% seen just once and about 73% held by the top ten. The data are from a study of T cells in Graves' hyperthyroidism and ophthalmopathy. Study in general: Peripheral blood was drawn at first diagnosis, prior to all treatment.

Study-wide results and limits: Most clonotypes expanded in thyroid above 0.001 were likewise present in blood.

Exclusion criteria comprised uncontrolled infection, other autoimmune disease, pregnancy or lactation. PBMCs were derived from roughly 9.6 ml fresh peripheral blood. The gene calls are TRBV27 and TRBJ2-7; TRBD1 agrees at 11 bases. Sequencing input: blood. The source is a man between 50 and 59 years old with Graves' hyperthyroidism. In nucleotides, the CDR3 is TGTGCCAGCGGGACAGGGGGCTACGAGCAGTACTTC. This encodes CASGTGGYEQYF.